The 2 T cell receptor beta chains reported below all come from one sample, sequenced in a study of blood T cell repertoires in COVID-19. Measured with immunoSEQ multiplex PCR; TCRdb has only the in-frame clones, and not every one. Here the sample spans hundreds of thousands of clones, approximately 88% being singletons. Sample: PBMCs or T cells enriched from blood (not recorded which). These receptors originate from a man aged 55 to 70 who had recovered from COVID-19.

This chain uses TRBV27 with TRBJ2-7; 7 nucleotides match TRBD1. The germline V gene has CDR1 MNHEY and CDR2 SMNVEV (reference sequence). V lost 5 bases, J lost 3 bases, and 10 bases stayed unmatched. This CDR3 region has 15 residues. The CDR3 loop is CASSRTKDRFYEQYF. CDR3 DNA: TGTGCCAGCAGTCGTACCAAGGACAGGTTCTACGAGCAGTACTTC.

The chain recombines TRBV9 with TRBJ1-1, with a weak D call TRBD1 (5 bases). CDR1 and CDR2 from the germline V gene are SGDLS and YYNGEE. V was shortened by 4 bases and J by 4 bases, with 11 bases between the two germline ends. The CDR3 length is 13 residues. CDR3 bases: TGTGCCAGCAGCCAAGGGGTGACCACTGAAGCTTTCTTT. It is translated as CASSQGVTTEAFF.